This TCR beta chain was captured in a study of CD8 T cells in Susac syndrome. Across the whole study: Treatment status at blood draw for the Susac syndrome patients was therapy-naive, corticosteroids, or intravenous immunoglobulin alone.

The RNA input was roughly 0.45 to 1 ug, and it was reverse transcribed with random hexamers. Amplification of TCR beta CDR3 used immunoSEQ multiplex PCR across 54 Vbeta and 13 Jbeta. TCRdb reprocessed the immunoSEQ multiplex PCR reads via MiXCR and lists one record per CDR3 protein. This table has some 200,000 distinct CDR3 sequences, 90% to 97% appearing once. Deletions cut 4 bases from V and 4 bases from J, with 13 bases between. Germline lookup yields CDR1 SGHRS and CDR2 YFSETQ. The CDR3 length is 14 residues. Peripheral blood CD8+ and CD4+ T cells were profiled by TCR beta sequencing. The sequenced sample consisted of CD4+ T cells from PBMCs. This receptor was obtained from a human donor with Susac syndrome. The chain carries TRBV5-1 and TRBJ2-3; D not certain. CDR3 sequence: CASSLPVAADTQYF. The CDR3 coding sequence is TGCGCCAGCAGCCTTCCAGTTGCGGCAGATACGCAGTATTTT.